The 25 T cell receptor beta chains below were found in one sample sequenced in a study of technical replicates of blood from four donors. Some clones are missing from TCRdb's copy, which holds only in-frame ones; the method was immunoSEQ multiplex PCR. The sample has tens of thousands of clones; more than 85% are singletons. The sample was T cells isolated from PBMCs. Every receptor here comes from a human donor in good health. Some clones in this sample may be carry-over from other donors' samples.

The rearrangement links TRBV5-4 to TRBJ2-7, with 7 bases matching TRBD2. J was trimmed by 1 base and V by 9 bases; bases with no gene match: 4. The germline V gene encodes CDR1 SGHNT and CDR2 YYREEE (reference sequence). The CDR3 has 12 amino acids. The CDR3 spells CATAGESYEQYF. DNA for the CDR3: TGTGCCACCGCGGGGGAATCCTACGAGCAGTACTTC.

The sample holds a few counts of this clone. This rearrangement joins TRBV5-4 to TRBJ1-1; 8 nucleotides match TRBD1. The germline V gene has CDR1 SGHNT and CDR2 YYREEE (reference sequence). The CDR3 runs 14 residues. V shed 3 bases and J 1 base; nucleotides not matched to a gene: 2. The CDR3 protein is CASSSGTGNTEAFF. CDR3 nucleotide sequence: TGTGCCAGCAGCTCCGGGACAGGGAACACTGAAGCTTTCTTT.

The J gene is TRBJ2-5, the V gene TRBV5-1; 8 bases agree with TRBD2. Per the germline V gene, CDR1 is SGHRS and CDR2 is YFSETQ. The length of the CDR3 is 15 residues. V gave up 4 bases and J gave up 0 bases; unmatched junction bases: 5. CDR3 sequence reads: CASSQGLEYQETQYF. In DNA form, the CDR3 reads TGCGCCAGCAGCCAGGGACTAGAGTACCAAGAGACCCAGTACTTC.

The genes are TRBV7-3 and TRBJ2-7; 7 bases match TRBD1. This CDR3 contains 17 residues. J gave up 7 bases and V 4 bases, and 19 bases lay outside the gene matches. The germline V gene encodes CDR1 SGHTA and CDR2 FQGTGA. CDR3 loop: CASSSGDSYLLTGEQYF. As DNA, the CDR3 is TGTGCCAGCAGCTCAGGGGACAGCTACCTCCTGACGGGAGAGCAGTACTTC.

The chain is built from TRBV29-1 and TRBJ1-1, with a possible D match to TRBD1 (5 bases). Germline V gene lookup returns CDR1 SQVTM and CDR2 ANQGSEA. Trimming pared 5 bases from V and 1 base from J, leaving 8 bases between. The CDR3 extends over 12 amino acids. Here the CDR3 DNA reads TGCAGCGTTCTCCAGGGGAACACTGAAGCTTTCTTT. It translates to CSVLQGNTEAFF.

This chain links TRBV25-1 with TRBJ2-3, with TRBD2 matching over 7 bases. CDR3 length: 17 residues. The germline CDR1 and CDR2 sequences are MGHDK and SYGVNS. V shed 0 bases and J 4 bases; nucleotides not matched to a gene: 10. CDR3 sequence reads: CASSEYLPRGRADTQYF. DNA for the CDR3: TGTGCCAGCAGTGAATACCTCCCGCGAGGGAGGGCAGATACGCAGTATTTT.

The chain is built from TRBV2 and TRBJ2-7; D might be TRBD2 (5 bases). The germline V gene has CDR1 SNHLY and CDR2 FYNNEI. V lost 7 bases to trimming and J lost 7 bases, with 17 bases between them. The CDR3 is 13 amino acids. CDR3 DNA sequence: TGTGCCAGCACATCGGAGGCCCCGGCGGAGCAGTACTTC. Translating gives CASTSEAPAEQYF.

The J gene is TRBJ1-3, the V gene TRBV6-1; the D gene is possibly TRBD1 (6 bases). The CDR3 has 14 residues. Trimming took 6 bases from V and 3 from J, leaving 12 bases between them. CDR1 is MNHNS, CDR2 SASEGT, per germline. The CDR3 DNA is TGTGCCAGCAGCACAGGGTTCAGTGGAAACACCATATATTTT. This encodes CASSTGFSGNTIYF.

The chain carries TRBV28 and TRBJ2-1, with D possibly TRBD2 on 5 matching bases. Germline CDR1 reads MDHEN; CDR2 reads SYDVKM. This CDR3 is built from 14 residues. V was cut by 2 bases and J by 3 bases, with 8 bases left in between. CDR3 protein: CASSLLRDYNEQFF. DNA of the CDR3: TGTGCCAGCAGTTTACTCCGGGACTACAATGAGCAGTTCTTC.

The V call is TRBV9, the J call TRBJ1-1, with 7 bases lining up with TRBD1. The CDR3 spans 15 residues. Germline V lookup: CDR1 SGDLS, CDR2 YYNGEE. After removal of 5 bases from V and 4 bases from J, the junction contained 11 bases not matched to a gene. The CDR3 spells CASSLGYRGGTEAFF. CDR3 sequence (DNA): TGTGCCAGCAGTCTTGGGTACAGGGGAGGCACTGAAGCTTTCTTT.

The rearrangement links TRBV19 to TRBJ2-1; the D gene is possibly TRBD1 (5 bases). The V and J ends lost 1 base and 4 bases respectively, with 5 bases between them. Germline V gives CDR1 LNHDA, CDR2 SQIVND (reference sequence). This CDR3 comprises 13 residues. CDR3 nucleotides: TGTGCCAGTAGTATAGGACAGTACAATGAGCAGTTCTTC. Protein sequence: CASSIGQYNEQFF.

The rearrangement links TRBV6-5 to TRBJ1-2; 8 bases agree with TRBD1. CDR3 length: 13 residues. V was pared by 4 bases and J by 7 bases, with 5 bases of the junction left unmatched. The germline V gene encodes CDR1 MNHEY and CDR2 SVGAGI. The CDR3: CASSLEDRAGYTF. The DNA of the CDR3 is TGTGCCAGCAGTTTGGAGGACAGGGCTGGCTACACCTTC.

The J gene is TRBJ2-1, the V gene TRBV9, with TRBD1 as a possible D gene (5 bases). This CDR3 is 15 amino acids long. V gave up 0 bases and J gave up 5 bases, with 12 bases separating them. CDR1 is SGDLS, CDR2 YYNGEE, per germline. The CDR3 region is CASSVAAGPNNEQFF. The CDR3 nucleotides read TGTGCCAGCAGCGTAGCTGCAGGGCCTAACAATGAGCAGTTCTTC.

The chain employs TRBV10-2 and TRBJ2-1; no clear D. In germline, CDR1 is WSHSY, CDR2 SAAADI. The CDR3 consists of 12 residues. Trimming took 10 bases from V and 0 from J, leaving 7 bases between them. CDR3 DNA: TGCGCCACCACCAGCTCCTACAATGAGCAGTTCTTC. Its translation is CATTSSYNEQFF.

V usage is TRBV28 and J usage is TRBJ2-2, with D possibly TRBD1 on 6 matching bases. This CDR3 region has 15 residues. In germline, CDR1 is MDHEN, CDR2 SYDVKM. The ends were cut back, 9 bases at V and 4 bases at J, with 18 bases in the middle. CDR3 loop: CASKGHLIFTGELFF. CDR3 DNA sequence: TGTGCCAGTAAGGGACACCTTATATTCACCGGGGAGCTGTTTTTT.

The V gene is TRBV10-1, the J gene TRBJ2-7; D is possibly TRBD2 (6 bases). The CDR3 is made up of 13 amino acids. V was clipped by 0 bases and J by 6 bases, with 9 bases between them. From germline, CDR1 is WNHNN and CDR2 SYGVQD (reference sequence). The CDR3 DNA sequence: TGCGCCAGCAGTGAGTCGCTAGCGAGCGAGCAGTACTTC. Protein: CASSESLASEQYF.

CDR3: CASGKGHKTYEQYF. The DNA of the CDR3 is TGTGCTAGTGGTAAGGGACATAAGACCTACGAGCAGTACTTC. The rearrangement links TRBV12-5 to TRBJ2-7; weak D call: TRBD1 (6 bases). Deletions cut 5 bases from V and 2 bases from J, with 13 bases between. The CDR3 has 14 amino acids. Germline V gives CDR1 LGHNT, CDR2 FRNRAP. Based on the CDR3 plus reference TRBV12-5 and TRBJ2-7, the full variable domain is DARVTQTPRHKVTEMGQEVTMRCQPILGHNTVFWYRQTMMQGLELLAYFRNRAPLDDSGMPKDRFSAEMPDATLATLKIQPSEPRDSAVYFCASGKGHKTYEQYFGPGTRLTVT.

This rearrangement joins TRBV11-2 to TRBJ2-7, with 8 bases identical to TRBD2. With 3 bases clipped from V and 3 bases from J, the junction kept 10 bases outside the gene matches. The germline CDR1 and CDR2 sequences are SGHAT and FQNNGV. This CDR3 is built from 16 residues. CDR3 sequence reads: CASSFRAGEMSYEQYF. The CDR3 DNA reads as TGTGCCAGCAGCTTTAGAGCGGGAGAAATGAGCTACGAGCAGTACTTC.

This clone was counted between two and nine times. The genes are TRBV5-5 and TRBJ1-1; the D is unclear. The V and J ends lost 0 bases and 2 bases respectively, with 14 bases between them. Germline CDR1 reads SGHKS; CDR2 reads YYEKEE (reference sequence). CDR3 length: 16 residues. CDR3 in amino acids: CASSLVWFRGNTEAFF. The DNA for the CDR3 is TGTGCCAGCAGCTTGGTTTGGTTCCGGGGAAACACTGAAGCTTTCTTT.

This chain uses TRBV10-3 with TRBJ1-1, with 8 bases lining up with TRBD1. V lost 5 bases to trimming and J lost 5 bases; unmatched junction nucleotides: 4. Germline V CDR1 and CDR2: ENHRY, SYGVKD. The CDR3 is 13 residues long. CDR3 bases: TGTGCCATCAGTCAGGGGGCGGTTACTGAAGCTTTCTTT. Translated, it gives CAISQGAVTEAFF.

The rearrangement links TRBV29-1 to TRBJ1-1; a weak D match, TRBD1 (5 bases). The V end was cut by 3 bases, the J end by 4 bases, with 18 bases between. This CDR3 is built from 15 residues. CDR1 is SQVTM, CDR2 ANQGSEA, per germline. The CDR3 DNA sequence: TGCAGCGTTGATGATCCTCGCAGGGCCTCCACTGAAGCTTTCTTT. It yields the protein CSVDDPRRASTEAFF.

This chain uses TRBV5-8 with TRBJ1-5; 11 positions agree with TRBD1. This CDR3 has 15 amino acids. V gave up 2 bases and J gave up 7 bases; unmatched junction bases: 5. In germline, CDR1 is SGHTS, CDR2 YDEGEE. In nucleotides, the CDR3 is TGTGCCAGCAGCTTTGGGACAGGGGGATACCAGCCCCAGCATTTT. This translates into CASSFGTGGYQPQHF.

The chain recombines TRBV19 with TRBJ2-7, with 7 bases that match TRBD2. With V trimmed by 6 bases and J by 2 bases, 4 bases remained unmatched. CDR3 length equals 13 residues. Germline V CDR1 and CDR2: LNHDA, SQIVND (reference sequence). The chain's CDR3 is CASRTGTTYEQYF. The CDR3 region has the DNA TGTGCCAGTAGGACGGGGACTACCTACGAGCAGTACTTC.

J is TRBJ2-1 and V is TRBV4-2, with TRBD2 matching over 8 bases. Germline V CDR1 and CDR2: LGHNA, YNFKEQ. The J segment lost 0 bases and the V segment lost 3 bases, leaving 10 bases of the junction unmatched. The CDR3 spans 18 residues. The CDR3 DNA sequence: TGTGCCAGCAGCCATGTAAAGGCGGGAGGCAACTCCTACAATGAGCAGTTCTTC. Translation gives CASSHVKAGGNSYNEQFF.

The chain combines TRBV19 with TRBJ2-2, with 7 nucleotides matching TRBD1. CDR1 and CDR2 from the germline V gene are LNHDA and SQIVND (reference sequence). Trimming took 6 bases from V and 1 from J; bases not matched to a gene: 11. This CDR3 has 17 residues. CDR3 amino acids: CASSRYTGAMNTGELFF. The DNA for the CDR3 is TGTGCCAGTAGCCGTTACACAGGGGCGATGAACACCGGGGAGCTGTTTTTT.